The rows below give T cell receptor beta chains drawn from one sample of a study of shared clonotypes between healthy human individuals. Sequencing used immunoSEQ multiplex PCR; TCRdb keeps in-frame clones, though not all of them. The sample contains over a million clones, 95% to 99% of which appear only once. Sequenced material: naive CD4+ T cells sorted from blood. These receptor sequences come from a man aged 25 to 40 in good health. Each CDR3 is given with its conserved first and last residue. The D gene is left open where the match is weak. Expanded clones are given a class, and other clones once, few, many or no size at all.

CDR3 DNA: TGTGCCAGCAGCTCCCAAATCGCCGGGCCTTCGGGCTATGGCTACACCTTC
CDR3 protein: CASSSQIAGPSGYGYTF
V gene: TRBV7-2
J gene: TRBJ1-2
D gene: .
clone size: .

CDR3 DNA: TGTGCCAGCAGCGTCGGGACTATAGCCTACGAGCAGTACTTC
CDR3 protein: CASSVGTIAYEQYF
V gene: TRBV9
J gene: TRBJ2-7
D gene: TRBD2
clone size: .

CDR3 DNA: TGTGCCAGCAGTCTTTCAAAACACAGGGGAAACTATGGCTACACCTTC
CDR3 protein: CASSLSKHRGNYGYTF
V gene: TRBV28
J gene: TRBJ1-2
D gene: TRBD1
clone size: .

CDR3 DNA: TGTGCCAGGCCCGACAGGGAGAATAGTTGCACTGAAGCTTTCTTT
CDR3 protein: CARPDRENSCTEAFF
V gene: TRBV9
J gene: TRBJ1-1
D gene: TRBD1
clone size: .

CDR3 DNA: TGCGCCAGCAGCTCCCGGACTAGCGAGGGCGAGCAGTACTTC
CDR3 protein: CASSSRTSEGEQYF
V gene: TRBV5-1
J gene: TRBJ2-7
D gene: TRBD2
clone size: .

CDR3 DNA: TGTGCCAGCAGCGTAGGTCCTGCCGGGGCTCAAGAGACCCAGTACTTC
CDR3 protein: CASSVGPAGAQETQYF
V gene: TRBV9
J gene: TRBJ2-5
D gene: .
clone size: .

CDR3 DNA: TGTGCCAGCAGCCGTAGGGGGGGCTCTGCCTACGAGCAGTACTTC
CDR3 protein: CASSRRGGSAYEQYF
V gene: TRBV11-2
J gene: TRBJ2-7
D gene: .
clone size: .

CDR3 DNA: TGTGCCAGCAGCTTCCTTAGCGGGAGCACTAGCACAGATACGCAGTATTTT
CDR3 protein: CASSFLSGSTSTDTQYF
V gene: TRBV7-6
J gene: TRBJ2-3
D gene: TRBD2
clone size: .

CDR3 DNA: TGTGCCAGCAGCTTAGGAGCCACAGATACGCAGTATTTT
CDR3 protein: CASSLGATDTQYF
V gene: TRBV7-8
J gene: TRBJ2-3
D gene: .
clone size: once

CDR3 DNA: TGTGCCAGCAGTTTACAGGGTAGGCAGCCCCAGCATTTT
CDR3 protein: CASSLQGRQPQHF
V gene: TRBV28
J gene: TRBJ1-5
D gene: .
clone size: .

CDR3 DNA: TGTGCCAGCAGTTGGACAGGGGTTAATCAGCCCCAGCATTTT
CDR3 protein: CASSWTGVNQPQHF
V gene: TRBV27
J gene: TRBJ1-5
D gene: TRBD1
clone size: .

CDR3 DNA: TGTGCCAGTAGTATAGATCGCAGGGACACAGATACGCAGTATTTT
CDR3 protein: CASSIDRRDTDTQYF
V gene: TRBV19
J gene: TRBJ2-3
D gene: .
clone size: .

CDR3 DNA: TGTGCCAGCAGTGAACGCCCTTGGGGGGACACTTCCTACGAGCAGTACTTC
CDR3 protein: CASSERPWGDTSYEQYF
V gene: TRBV6-1
J gene: TRBJ2-7
D gene: .
clone size: .

CDR3 DNA: TGTGCCAGCAGGACCGGGACTAGCGGCTCCTACGAGCAGTACTTC
CDR3 protein: CASRTGTSGSYEQYF
V gene: TRBV28
J gene: TRBJ2-7
D gene: TRBD2
clone size: .

CDR3 DNA: TGTGCCAGCACCCGTAATCGTGGAGATACGCAGTATTTT
CDR3 protein: CASTRNRGDTQYF
V gene: TRBV7-3
J gene: TRBJ2-3
D gene: .
clone size: .

CDR3 DNA: TGTGCCAGCAGCCAAAGGCTCAGGGGTGTTGAAAAACTGTTTTTT
CDR3 protein: CASSQRLRGVEKLFF
V gene: TRBV14
J gene: TRBJ1-4
D gene: .
clone size: once

CDR3 DNA: TGTGCCAGCAGCTTAGCGGGAGTCTTGGGGACCCAGTACTTC
CDR3 protein: CASSLAGVLGTQYF
V gene: TRBV7-6
J gene: TRBJ2-5
D gene: .
clone size: once

CDR3 DNA: TGTGCCAGCAGTTTGGACAGCTTACACTATGGCTACACCTTC
CDR3 protein: CASSLDSLHYGYTF
V gene: TRBV27
J gene: TRBJ1-2
D gene: .
clone size: .

CDR3 DNA: TGTGCCAGCAGCCATCTTCTGACAGGGGCTCAGGAGACCCAGTACTTC
CDR3 protein: CASSHLLTGAQETQYF
V gene: TRBV5-5
J gene: TRBJ2-5
D gene: TRBD1
clone size: .

CDR3 DNA: TGTGCCACCGGAGGAGTCGATCAGCCCCAGCATTTT
CDR3 protein: CATGGVDQPQHF
V gene: TRBV10-3
J gene: TRBJ1-5
D gene: .
clone size: .

CDR3 DNA: TGTGCCAGCAGTCCGCCGCGGGGGCGCGGAGGAAATCAGCCCCAGCATTTT
CDR3 protein: CASSPPRGRGGNQPQHF
V gene: TRBV28
J gene: TRBJ1-5
D gene: .
clone size: .

CDR3 DNA: TGTGCCAGCAGTGGGACTAGTAGCTTTACCGGGGAGCTGTTTTTT
CDR3 protein: CASSGTSSFTGELFF
V gene: TRBV2
J gene: TRBJ2-2
D gene: TRBD2
clone size: .

CDR3 DNA: TGTGCCAGCAGTGCGTGGGGAACCTACAATGAGCAGTTCTTC
CDR3 protein: CASSAWGTYNEQFF
V gene: TRBV2
J gene: TRBJ2-1
D gene: .
clone size: .

CDR3 DNA: TGTGCCAGCAGCTTGGACCTTCACTACGAGCAGTACTTC
CDR3 protein: CASSLDLHYEQYF
V gene: TRBV5-4
J gene: TRBJ2-7
D gene: .
clone size: .

CDR3 DNA: TGTGCCAGCAGCAGGGAACAGTGGTCGTACGAGCAGTACTTC
CDR3 protein: CASSREQWSYEQYF
V gene: TRBV5-8
J gene: TRBJ2-7
D gene: .
clone size: .

CDR3 DNA: TGTGCCAGCACCAAACGACAAGGAGGAACTGAAGCTTTCTTT
CDR3 protein: CASTKRQGGTEAFF
V gene: TRBV6-1
J gene: TRBJ1-1
D gene: .
clone size: .

CDR3 DNA: TGTGCCAGCAGCGCCATGGACCGGCCCACAGATACGCAGTATTTT
CDR3 protein: CASSAMDRPTDTQYF
V gene: TRBV9
J gene: TRBJ2-3
D gene: .
clone size: .

CDR3 DNA: TGTGCCAGCAGCCAAATAGCGGTCTACAATGAGCAGTTCTTC
CDR3 protein: CASSQIAVYNEQFF
V gene: TRBV14
J gene: TRBJ2-1
D gene: .
clone size: .